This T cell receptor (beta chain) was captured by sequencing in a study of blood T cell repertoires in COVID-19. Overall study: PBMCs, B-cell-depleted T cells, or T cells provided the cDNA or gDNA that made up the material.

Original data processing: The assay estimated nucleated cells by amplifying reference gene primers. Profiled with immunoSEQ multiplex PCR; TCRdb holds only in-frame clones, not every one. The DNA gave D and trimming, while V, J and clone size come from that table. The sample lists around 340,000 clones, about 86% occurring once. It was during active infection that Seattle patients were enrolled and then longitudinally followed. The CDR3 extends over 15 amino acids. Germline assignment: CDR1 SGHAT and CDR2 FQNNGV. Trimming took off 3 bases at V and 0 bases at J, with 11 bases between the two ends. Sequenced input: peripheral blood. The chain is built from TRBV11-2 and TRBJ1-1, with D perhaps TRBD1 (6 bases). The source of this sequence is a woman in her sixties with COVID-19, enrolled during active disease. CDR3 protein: CASSFTGSMNTEAFF. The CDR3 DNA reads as TGTGCCAGCAGCTTTACAGGGTCAATGAACACTGAAGCTTTCTTT.